This T cell receptor beta chain was captured in a study of post-analysis software for immune sequencing data. Notes on the study in general: Controls showed lower frequencies than patients for roughly five TRBV segments, and TRBV5-6, TRBV5-1 and TRBV20-1 were among these. Samples prepared in the same batch strongly co-clustered by F measure. People with multiple sclerosis had a significantly lower normalized Chao1 diversity than controls did.

Every TCR beta cDNA library bore unique molecular identifiers. Researchers reported some 500,000 cDNA molecules coming from around 1 to 10 million T cells. A single record per CDR3 protein comes from TCRdb applying MiXCR to the PCR reads. The table includes approximately 630,000 distinct CDR3 sequences, around 64% detected once. This clonotype was seen a few times. Its specificity is not known. The CDR3 runs to 13 residues. From germline, CDR1 is SEHNR and CDR2 FQNEAQ (reference sequence). Trimming removed 6 bases at V and 3 bases at J, with 12 bases between. Material: blood. This receptor was obtained from a girl aged 2-10 years with multiple sclerosis. The V and J genes are TRBV7-9 and TRBJ2-7; TRBD1 or TRBD2 may be the D gene (6 bases each). The CDR3 sequence: CASSPRDNYEQYF. CDR3 nucleotide sequence: TGTGCCAGCAGTCCGCGGGACAACTACGAGCAGTACTTC.